Presented here are 30 T cell receptor beta chains from one specimen sequenced in a study of T cells after yellow fever vaccination. Via MiXCR, TCRdb re-called the 5' RACE reads, giving one row per CDR3 protein. The sample lists under 600,000 distinct CDR3 sequences; 21% were seen once. The material sequenced was PBMCs, taken around 3 weeks after the first yellow fever vaccination. The receptor set was obtained from a man in his late teens or twenties who received the YFV17D yellow fever vaccine.

This clonotype was found a few times. V and J are TRBV29-1 and TRBJ2-1, with TRBD2 matching over 10 bases. Germline CDR1 and CDR2: SQVTM and ANQGSEA. The length of the CDR3 is 14 residues. V lost 7 bases and J lost 5; bases outside the gene matches: 8. The CDR3 protein is CSADGTSANNEQFF. The DNA of the CDR3 is TGCAGCGCTGACGGGACTAGCGCTAACAATGAGCAGTTCTTC.

J is TRBJ2-1 and V is TRBV7-6; a weak D match, TRBD1 (5 bases). Germline assignment: CDR1 SGHVS and CDR2 FNYEAQ. Between the trimmed V and J ends, which lost 8 bases and 4 bases, there was a span of 12 bases. The CDR3 sequence is 13 residues long. The CDR3 loop is CASGSRAYNEQFF. DNA of the CDR3: TGTGCCAGCGGATCCAGGGCATACAATGAGCAGTTCTTC. Full variable domain (rest looked up from reference TRBV7-6 and TRBJ2-1): GAGVSQSPRYKVTKRGQDVALRCDPISGHVSLYWYRQALGQGPEFLTYFNYEAQQDKSGLPNDRFSAERPEGSISTLTIQRTEQRDSAMYRCASGSRAYNEQFFGPGTRLTVL.

V is TRBV27 and J is TRBJ2-1; TRBD2 matches 7 bases. This CDR3 is 15 amino acids long. Trimming took 7 bases from V and 0 from J; bases not matched to a gene: 6. CDR1 and CDR2 (germline): MNHEY, SMNVEV (reference sequence). CDR3 residues: CASTTGGSSYNEQFF. The CDR3 DNA sequence: TGTGCCAGCACGACCGGGGGGAGCTCCTACAATGAGCAGTTCTTC.

A few counts support this clonotype. The gene calls are TRBV20-1 and TRBJ2-1; D call uncertain. The V end lost 1 base, the J end lost 6 bases, and 10 bases lay between the germline ends. The CDR3 length is 13 residues. The germline gives CDR1 DFQATT, CDR2 SNEGSKA (reference sequence). This CDR3 is CSARGFLSNEQFF. CDR3 coding DNA: TGCAGTGCTAGAGGCTTCCTGAGCAATGAGCAGTTCTTC.

The V and J genes are TRBV5-1 and TRBJ2-3; 7 bases map to TRBD2. The CDR3 length is 14 residues. Germline V gives CDR1 SGHRS, CDR2 YFSETQ. The J segment lost 2 bases and the V segment lost 7 bases, leaving 7 bases of the junction unmatched. The CDR3 nucleotides read TGCGCCAGCGATAGCGGGCAAAACACAGATACGCAGTATTTT. This sequence encodes CASDSGQNTDTQYF. Filled out from reference TRBV5-1 and TRBJ2-3, the complete variable domain reads KAGVTQTPRYLIKTRGQQVTLSCSPISGHRSVSWYQQTPGQGLQFLFEYFSETQRNKGNFPGRFSGRQFSNSRSEMNVSTLELGDSALYLCASDSGQNTDTQYFGPGTRLTVL.

There are a few counts of this clonotype. The rearrangement uses TRBV28 and TRBJ1-5; no firm D call. The CDR3 has 14 amino acids. The germline V and J ends were trimmed by 3 bases and 3 bases, with 9 bases remaining between them. Germline V gene sequence: CDR1 MDHEN, CDR2 SYDVKM. The CDR3 is CASSFELLNQPQHF. CDR3 sequence (DNA): TGTGCCAGCAGTTTTGAGCTTCTCAATCAGCCCCAGCATTTT.

The genes are TRBV20-1 and TRBJ2-1; TRBD2 aligns across 11 bases. Trimming removed 8 bases from V and 10 bases from J; junction bases left unmatched: 13. The germline V gene encodes CDR1 DFQATT and CDR2 SNEGSKA (reference sequence). The CDR3 loop spans 14 amino acids. In DNA, the CDR3 is TGCAGTACCCTTAGCGGGGGGGCCAGAAGAGAGCAGTTCTTC. Protein sequence: CSTLSGGARREQFF.

The V and J genes are TRBV6-1 and TRBJ2-7, with unresolved D. Germline assignment: CDR1 MNHNS and CDR2 SASEGT. With 5 bases removed from V and 2 bases from J, the gap between germline ends came to 10 bases. This CDR3 comprises 13 residues. The CDR3 spells CASSPTATYEQYF. The CDR3 coding sequence is TGTGCCAGCAGTCCCACCGCCACCTACGAGCAGTACTTC.

The chain combines TRBV20-1 with TRBJ1-1, with D perhaps TRBD1 (5 bases). CDR1 and CDR2 (germline): DFQATT, SNEGSKA (reference sequence). This CDR3 spans 13 amino acids. Deletions cut 6 bases from V and 0 bases from J, with 11 bases between. As DNA, the CDR3 is TGCAGTGCCGAAGGGGTCTTGAACACTGAAGCTTTCTTT. The encoded protein is CSAEGVLNTEAFF.

This clonotype has only a few counts. CDR3: CASSVSRDPEKLFF. CDR3 coding DNA: TGTGCCAGCAGCGTATCACGGGACCCTGAAAAACTGTTTTTT. The V call is TRBV9, the J call TRBJ1-4; a possible D gene is TRBD1 (5 bases). This CDR3 has 14 residues. The germline gives CDR1 SGDLS, CDR2 YYNGEE. Trimming stripped 1 base from V and 7 bases from J, with 11 bases between. The whole variable domain, filled in from reference TRBV9 and TRBJ1-4, reads DSGVTQTPKHLITATGQRVTLRCSPRSGDLSVYWYQQSLDQGLQFLIQYYNGEERAKGNILERFSAQQFPDLHSELNLSSLELGDSALYFCASSVSRDPEKLFFGSGTQLSVL.

In this sample, this clonotype turned up many times. V gene TRBV6-4 combines with J gene TRBJ2-1; TRBD2 agrees at 9 bases. The V gene's germline CDR1 is MRHNA and CDR2 SNTAGT. The V segment lost 0 bases and the J segment 10 bases; nucleotides outside the gene matches: 7. This CDR3 has 15 residues. CDR3 amino acids: CASSDSDSGGGEQFF. The CDR3 DNA follows: TGTGCCAGCAGTGACTCGGATAGCGGGGGTGGCGAGCAGTTCTTC.

This clonotype showed up just a few times. The chain couples TRBV4-3 to TRBJ1-4, with D possibly being TRBD1 (5 bases). Trimming removed 3 bases at V and 1 base at J, with 15 bases between. The CDR3 contains 17 residues. Looked up from germline, CDR1 is LGHNA and CDR2 is YSLEER. In DNA form, the CDR3 reads TGCGCCAGCAGCCAGGAAGACAGCGCGATAACTAATGAAAAACTGTTTTTT. Its protein product is CASSQEDSAITNEKLFF.

In its sample, this clonotype was seen a few times. The chain couples TRBV20-1 to TRBJ2-7; a weak D match, TRBD2 (6 bases). Germline CDR1 is DFQATT and CDR2 is SNEGSKA (reference sequence). The CDR3 has 13 amino acids. V dropped 0 bases and J dropped 3 bases, with 9 bases sitting between them. The CDR3 sequence is CSARDLRDYEQYV. In DNA, the CDR3 is TGCAGTGCTAGAGATCTGCGGGACTACGAGCAGTACGTC.

This clonotype turned up a few times. V is TRBV19 and J is TRBJ1-1; D remains unclear. Deletions cut 2 bases from V and 3 bases from J, with 7 bases between. This CDR3 is built from 13 residues. CDR1 and CDR2 from the germline V gene are LNHDA and SQIVND (reference sequence). For the CDR3, the DNA is TGTGCCAGTAGTATATCGAGTTACACTGAAGCTTTCTTT. Translated, it gives CASSISSYTEAFF.

This clonotype was picked up a small number of times. The chain recombines TRBV11-3 with TRBJ2-7; 9 bases are a match to TRBD1. The CDR3 runs 14 residues. Looked up from germline, CDR1 is SGHNT and CDR2 is YENEEA. Trimming took 2 bases from V and 3 from J; bases not matched to a gene: 2. The CDR3 here is CASSLQGQGYEQYF. The CDR3 DNA reads as TGTGCCAGCAGCTTACAGGGACAGGGCTACGAGCAGTACTTC.

This clonotype was recorded a few times. One end of the junction is discordant with germline, which a read error may explain. J is TRBJ2-1 and V is TRBV20-1, with 7 bases fitting TRBD2. The CDR3 spans 17 residues. The germline V gene has CDR1 DFQATT and CDR2 SNEGSKA (reference sequence). The CDR3 reads CSARESFGGSSYNEQFF. Here the CDR3 DNA reads TGCAGTGCAAGAGAAAGCTTCGGGGGGAGTTCCTACAATGAGCAGTTCTTC.

Regarding this clonotype: A much bigger clone sits one base away, suggesting this may be a read error. This sequence joins TRBV20-1 and TRBJ2-7; D unresolved. Germline values: CDR1 DFQATT, CDR2 SNEGSKA (reference sequence). Trimming removed 3 bases from V and 0 bases from J, with 6 bases in between. This CDR3 is 12 amino acids long. CDR3 protein: CSASFFSYEQYF. Written as DNA, the CDR3 is TGCAGTGCTAGTTTCTTCTCCTACGAGCAGTACTTC.

This clonotype was seen once. This chain uses TRBV7-2 with TRBJ2-1; the match to TRBD1 covers 8 bases. V shed 6 bases, J shed 4 bases, and the junction held 8 bases outside the gene matches. CDR3 size: 15 residues. Germline V CDR1 and CDR2: SGHTA, FQGNSA. CDR3 in amino acids: CASRPGTGEYNEQFF. In nucleotides, the CDR3 is TGTGCCAGCAGGCCCGGGACAGGAGAATACAATGAGCAGTTCTTC.

This clonotype was recorded many times. The chain combines TRBV4-3 with TRBJ2-2, with 12 bases fitting TRBD2. The CDR3 spans 18 residues. Germline V CDR1 and CDR2: LGHNA, YSLEER. Unmatched junction bases numbered 9, after V lost 4 bases and J lost 3 bases. CDR3 nucleotides: TGCGCCAGCAGCCCTATCACTAGCGGGGGGTCGGACACCGGGGAGCTGTTTTTT. It encodes CASSPITSGGSDTGELFF.

This clonotype came up a few times. The chain uses TRBV11-2 and TRBJ2-4; D assignment may be TRBD1 or TRBD2 (6 bases each). V lost 4 bases, J lost 0 bases, and 10 bases lay in between. The CDR3 extends over 15 amino acids. Looked up from germline, CDR1 is SGHAT and CDR2 is FQNNGV. CDR3 sequence: CASSSGGGAKNIQYF. In DNA form, the CDR3 reads TGTGCCAGCAGCTCCGGAGGGGGAGCCAAAAACATTCAGTACTTC.

This chain joins TRBV5-6 and TRBJ1-1; 10 bases line up with TRBD1. V was pared by 5 bases and J by 3 bases, with 4 bases of the junction left unmatched. The CDR3 runs to 14 residues. CDR1 is SGHDT and CDR2 is YYEEEE in the germline V gene. CDR3 nucleotides: TGTGCCAGCAGAAGACAGGGGGCGGACACTGAAGCTTTCTTT. Translation: CASRRQGADTEAFF.

This clonotype has just a few counts. The CDR3 bases are TGTGCCAGCAGCTTCCACTGGCGGGGGGCTCCCCTCAGGACCCAGTACTTC. This codes for CASSFHWRGAPLRTQYF. The chain is built from TRBV11-3 and TRBJ2-5; 8 bases align to TRBD2. V lost 3 bases, J lost 7 bases, and 16 bases stayed unmatched. This CDR3 has 17 residues. Germline V gene sequence: CDR1 SGHNT, CDR2 YENEEA.

The gene calls are TRBV3-1 and TRBJ2-2; D gene unclear. The germline V gene encodes CDR1 LGHDT and CDR2 YNNKEL (reference sequence). With 0 bases removed from V and 4 bases from J, the gap between germline ends came to 12 bases. The CDR3 is 16 amino acids. In nucleotides, the CDR3 is TGTGCCAGCAGCCAAGAAGGTGCGCAAGGCACCGGGGAGCTGTTTTTT. Amino acids: CASSQEGAQGTGELFF.

The J gene is TRBJ1-5, the V gene TRBV3-1; D gene unclear. The CDR3 is 14 residues long. The germline V and J ends were trimmed by 3 bases and 0 bases, with 6 bases remaining between them. The germline V gene encodes CDR1 LGHDT and CDR2 YNNKEL (reference sequence). CDR3 in amino acids: CASSQGLSNQPQHF. The CDR3 region has the DNA TGTGCCAGCAGCCAGGGTCTTAGCAATCAGCCCCAGCATTTT.

The chain joins TRBV18 to TRBJ1-5, with no clear D. CDR3 size: 12 residues. Germline V gene sequence: CDR1 KGHSH, CDR2 LQKENI. Trimming removed 4 bases at V and 7 bases at J, with 8 bases between. The CDR3 loop reads CASSLPLQPQHF. DNA for the CDR3: TGTGCCAGCTCACTCCCACTCCAGCCCCAGCATTTT.

This clonotype appeared a few times. The chain joins TRBV4-3 to TRBJ2-5; 7 positions agree with TRBD2. Germline CDR1 reads LGHNA; CDR2 reads YSLEER. V trimming: 2 bases; J trimming: 4 bases; junction bases outside the gene matches: 7. The length of the CDR3 is 15 residues. CDR3 protein: CASSQSGGHRETQYF. CDR3 sequence (DNA): TGCGCCAGCAGCCAATCGGGGGGTCATAGAGAGACCCAGTACTTC.

V usage is TRBV20-1 and J usage is TRBJ2-3; no firm D call. This CDR3 has 12 amino acids. Germline CDR1 is DFQATT and CDR2 is SNEGSKA (reference sequence). The CDR3 is CSSLRATDTQYF. Written as DNA, the CDR3 is TGCAGCTCACTCCGGGCTACAGATACGCAGTATTTT.

The gene calls are TRBV4-1 and TRBJ2-5; no firm D call. The length of the CDR3 is 11 residues. CDR1 and CDR2 from the germline V gene are MGHRA and YSYEKL. The V end was cut by 8 bases, the J end by 12 bases, with 16 bases between. CDR3 sequence: CASDLGGTEYF. CDR3 bases: TGCGCCAGCGACTTAGGCGGAACTGAGTACTTC.

This clonotype was seen a few times. The chain joins TRBV7-9 to TRBJ1-1, with a possible D match to TRBD1 (6 bases). This CDR3 has 14 amino acids. From germline, CDR1 is SEHNR and CDR2 FQNEAQ (reference sequence). V lost 8 bases and J 7 bases, leaving 20 bases between the germline ends. The chain's CDR3 is CASSQRGGPDEAFF. In nucleotides, the CDR3 is TGTGCCAGCTCTCAGAGGGGGGGACCCGATGAAGCTTTCTTT.

Only a few counts were recorded for this clonotype. The chain employs TRBV25-1 and TRBJ1-2, with a weak D call TRBD1 (6 bases). V lost 4 bases, J lost 7 bases, and 13 bases lay in between. This CDR3 contains 13 residues. Germline-derived CDR1 and CDR2 are MGHDK and SYGVNS. This CDR3 reads CASSVVRGSGYTF. DNA of the CDR3: TGTGCCAGCAGTGTAGTCAGGGGAAGTGGCTACACCTTC.